What follows are 29 T cell receptor beta chains derived from one specimen sequenced in a study of CD8 T cells in Susac syndrome. RNA, at about 0.45 to 1 ug, was reverse transcribed with random hexamers. One entry per CDR3 protein, called by TCRdb with MiXCR from the immunoSEQ multiplex PCR reads. The sample contains 95,000 to 150,000 distinct CDR3 sequences, over 95% of which appear only once. Sequenced material: CD4+ T cells from PBMCs. The receptors derive from a human donor with Susac syndrome.

This chain connects TRBV30 to TRBJ1-4; 7 bases align to TRBD1. Trimming took 3 bases from V and 6 from J; bases not matched to a gene: 1. The germline CDR1 and CDR2 sequences are GTSNPN and SVGIG (reference sequence). The CDR3 has 12 residues. The CDR3 DNA sequence: TGTGCCTGGAGGGGGACAGATGAAAAACTGTTTTTT. Translating gives CAWRGTDEKLFF.

The chain couples TRBV5-1 to TRBJ2-5, with TRBD1 matching over 8 bases. The CDR3 spans 15 residues. Germline assignment: CDR1 SGHRS and CDR2 YFSETQ. V was pared by 4 bases and J by 5 bases, with 10 bases of the junction left unmatched. The CDR3 sequence: CASSLSGQEWETQYF. Here the CDR3 DNA reads TGCGCCAGCAGCCTATCGGGACAGGAGTGGGAGACCCAGTACTTC.

This rearrangement joins TRBV5-6 to TRBJ1-1; 7 nucleotides match TRBD1. Per the germline V gene, CDR1 is SGHDT and CDR2 is YYEEEE. The ends lost 4 bases at V and 2 bases at J; junction bases unmatched: 8. The CDR3 length is 15 residues. CDR3 coding DNA: TGTGCCAGCAGCCCGTACGACAGGGCCAACACTGAAGCTTTCTTT. This encodes CASSPYDRANTEAFF.

CDR3 loop: CASSHDVGDNEQFF. CDR3 in DNA: TGTGCCAGCAGCCACGACGTAGGGGACAATGAGCAGTTCTTC. The rearrangement uses TRBV3-1 and TRBJ2-1; a possible D gene is TRBD1 (5 bases). This CDR3 has 14 residues. V was cut by 3 bases and J by 5 bases, with 11 bases left in between. Germline V CDR1 and CDR2: LGHDT, YNNKEL (reference sequence).

The J gene is TRBJ2-2, the V gene TRBV9; D ambiguous. The CDR3 is made up of 15 amino acids. Germline CDR1 reads SGDLS; CDR2 reads YYNGEE. V was pared by 0 bases and J by 2 bases, with 8 bases between. DNA of the CDR3: TGTGCCAGCAGCGTAGCGACGGCTAACACCGGGGAGCTGTTTTTT. It codes for CASSVATANTGELFF.

The chain recombines TRBV5-1 with TRBJ1-5; D remains ambiguous. This CDR3 has 15 residues. Germline V lookup: CDR1 SGHRS, CDR2 YFSETQ. V shed 5 bases and J shed 1 base, with 13 bases lying between them. CDR3 loop: CASSPGPGSNQPQHF. CDR3 bases: TGCGCCAGCAGTCCAGGTCCGGGCAGCAATCAGCCCCAGCATTTT. Together with reference TRBV5-1 and TRBJ1-5, the CDR3 gives the full variable domain: KAGVTQTPRYLIKTRGQQVTLSCSPISGHRSVSWYQQTPGQGLQFLFEYFSETQRNKGNFPGRFSGRQFSNSRSEMNVSTLELGDSALYLCASSPGPGSNQPQHFGDGTRLSIL.

This clonotype was seen a single time. The rearrangement uses TRBV19 and TRBJ2-6; no firm D call. Trimming took 7 bases from V and 2 from J, leaving 9 bases between them. The CDR3 has 14 amino acids. CDR1 and CDR2 from the germline V gene are LNHDA and SQIVND (reference sequence). The CDR3 sequence is CASTYRAGANVLTF. The CDR3 coding sequence is TGTGCCAGTACTTACCGGGCTGGGGCCAACGTCCTGACTTTC.

The chain links TRBV29-1 to TRBJ2-7; D is possibly TRBD1 (7 bases). Trimming took off 7 bases at V and 3 bases at J, with 13 bases between the two ends. The germline gives CDR1 SQVTM, CDR2 ANQGSEA. This CDR3 has 12 amino acids. CDR3 DNA: TGCAGCGCCAGGGGGGCTAGCTACGAGCAGTACTTC. Amino acid sequence: CSARGASYEQYF.

The genes are TRBV20-1 and TRBJ2-5; 7 nucleotides agree with TRBD2. This CDR3 has 13 amino acids. CDR1 and CDR2 (germline): DFQATT, SNEGSKA (reference sequence). V lost 5 bases and J lost 6; bases outside the gene matches: 9. CDR3: CSARLAGVKTQYF. The CDR3 coding sequence is TGCAGTGCTCGACTGGCGGGAGTTAAGACCCAGTACTTC.

The rearrangement uses TRBV7-8 and TRBJ1-5; TRBD1 agrees at 11 bases. V trimming: 5 bases; J trimming: 6 bases; junction bases outside the gene matches: 3. The germline CDR1 and CDR2 sequences are SGHVS and FQNEAQ. The CDR3 runs to 14 residues. As DNA, the CDR3 is TGTGCCAGCAGCGTGGACAGGGGGCTTCAGCCCCAGCATTTT. Its protein product is CASSVDRGLQPQHF.

This sequence joins TRBV6-1 and TRBJ2-7; possible D gene TRBD1, 6 bases. V lost 2 bases to trimming and J lost 3 bases, with 11 bases between them. CDR3 length: 14 residues. Germline CDR1 MNHNS, CDR2 SASEGT. CDR3 sequence reads: CASSERNRVYEQYF. The CDR3 DNA sequence: TGTGCCAGCAGTGAAAGGAACAGGGTCTACGAGCAGTACTTC.

The CDR3 sequence: CAQDGGSGRAFF. As DNA, the CDR3 is TGTGCCCAAGACGGGGGGTCGGGACGAGCTTTCTTT. The chain couples TRBV30 to TRBJ1-1, with a weak D call TRBD1 (5 bases). Between the trimmed V and J ends, which lost 8 bases and 10 bases, there was a span of 20 bases. This CDR3 is 12 amino acids long. Germline CDR1 GTSNPN, CDR2 SVGIG (reference sequence).

The chain employs TRBV7-9 and TRBJ2-1, with 8 bases that match TRBD2. This CDR3 has 14 residues. The germline V gene has CDR1 SEHNR and CDR2 FQNEAQ (reference sequence). The J segment lost 8 bases and the V segment lost 2 bases, leaving 5 bases of the junction unmatched. The CDR3 is CASSLRAGAYEQFF. The CDR3 nucleotides are TGTGCCAGCAGCTTACGAGCGGGAGCATATGAGCAGTTCTTC. The full variable domain, with the rest looked up from reference TRBV7-9 and TRBJ2-1, is DTGVSQNPRHKITKRGQNVTFRCDPISEHNRLYWYRQTLGQGPEFLTYFQNEAQLEKSRLLSDRFSAERPKGSFSTLEIQRTEQGDSAMYLCASSLRAGAYEQFFGPGTRLTVL.

Only one count was recorded for this clonotype. The chain links TRBV7-2 to TRBJ2-7; D could derive from TRBD1 or TRBD2 (5 bases each). CDR3 length: 13 amino acids. The germline V gene has CDR1 SGHTA and CDR2 FQGNSA. The V end lost 6 bases, the J end lost 1 base, and 10 bases lay between the germline ends. The CDR3 sequence: CASRGPPSYEQYF. The CDR3 DNA reads TGTGCCAGCAGGGGACCGCCTTCCTACGAGCAGTACTTC.

The J gene is TRBJ1-2, the V gene TRBV7-9; no firm D call. The V and J ends lost 0 bases and 4 bases respectively, with 12 bases between them. Looked up from germline, CDR1 is SEHNR and CDR2 is FQNEAQ (reference sequence). The CDR3 is 15 amino acids. The CDR3 DNA reads as TGTGCCAGCAGCTTAGCCGTTACTGGGAGCTATGGCTACACCTTC. Residues: CASSLAVTGSYGYTF.

The gene calls are TRBV12-3 or TRBV12-4 and TRBJ1-1; TRBD1 agrees at 11 bases. J gave up 2 bases and V 10 bases, and 6 bases lay outside the gene matches. This CDR3 contains 14 residues. CDR3 amino acids: CATQRTGGNTEAFF. The CDR3 bases are TGTGCCACCCAAAGGACAGGGGGCAACACTGAAGCTTTCTTT.

The chain combines TRBV29-1 with TRBJ2-5, with 8 bases that match TRBD1. J lost 5 bases, V lost 8 bases, and 10 bases had no gene match. This CDR3 is built from 13 residues. From germline, CDR1 is SQVTM and CDR2 ANQGSEA. CDR3 nucleotide sequence: TGCAGCTGCGGACAGGGTAGTGGCGAGACCCAGTACTTC. Protein product: CSCGQGSGETQYF.

The chain uses TRBV12-3 or TRBV12-4 and TRBJ1-1, with 8 positions matching TRBD1. The CDR3 has 13 residues. Unmatched junction bases numbered 3, after V lost 6 bases and J lost 3 bases. CDR3 sequence: CASRTTGDTEAFF. In DNA, the CDR3 is TGTGCCAGCAGAACGACAGGGGACACTGAAGCTTTCTTT.

The chain employs TRBV29-1 and TRBJ2-1, with D tentatively TRBD1 (5 bases). Trimming left V 1 base short and J 3 bases short, with 10 bases between. Germline V lookup: CDR1 SQVTM, CDR2 ANQGSEA. The CDR3 extends over 14 amino acids. The CDR3 here is CSVEGTPNYNEQFF. In DNA, the CDR3 is TGCAGCGTTGAAGGGACACCGAACTACAATGAGCAGTTCTTC.

V gene TRBV7-2 combines with J gene TRBJ2-2, with TRBD2 matching 7 bases. This CDR3 spans 15 amino acids. Germline V lookup: CDR1 SGHTA, CDR2 FQGNSA. The junction had 5 bases not matched to a gene; V was cut back by 6 bases and J by 1 base. The CDR3 DNA is TGTGCCAGCAGTTATAAGCGGGGGAACACCGGGGAGCTGTTTTTT. Translating gives CASSYKRGNTGELFF.

Written as DNA, the CDR3 is TGCGCCAGCAGCTTGGGGTCGGGCGGCGTGAACACTGAAGCTTTCTTT. Its protein product is CASSLGSGGVNTEAFF. The chain combines TRBV5-1 with TRBJ1-1; D not certain. The germline V and J ends were trimmed by 0 bases and 0 bases, with 12 bases remaining between them. The germline V gene has CDR1 SGHRS and CDR2 YFSETQ. The CDR3 covers 16 residues.

J is TRBJ2-1 and V is TRBV5-6; no reliable D call. The CDR3 contains 11 residues. The V and J ends lost 3 bases and 6 bases respectively, with 4 bases between them. Germline CDR1 and CDR2: SGHDT and YYEEEE. CDR3 protein: CASSWGNEQFF. The DNA for the CDR3 is TGTGCCAGCAGCTGGGGCAATGAGCAGTTCTTC.

V is TRBV4-2 and J is TRBJ2-7; D gene unclear. Trimming shortened V by 0 bases and J by 0 bases, and 9 bases separated the two germline ends. CDR1 is LGHNA and CDR2 is YNFKEQ in the germline V gene. The CDR3 runs 15 residues. The CDR3 DNA reads TGTGCCAGCAGCCAAGAATGGCGGTTCTCCTACGAGCAGTACTTC. It codes for CASSQEWRFSYEQYF.

This sequence joins TRBV29-1 and TRBJ2-3; TRBD1 aligns across 7 bases. The germline V gene encodes CDR1 SQVTM and CDR2 ANQGSEA. The CDR3 consists of 16 residues. Trimming took 4 bases from V and 0 from J; bases not matched to a gene: 10. The CDR3 here is CSVALTKGASTDTQYF. The CDR3 nucleotides read TGCAGCGTTGCCCTGACTAAGGGGGCTAGCACAGATACGCAGTATTTT.

The J gene is TRBJ2-1, the V gene TRBV28; the D gene is possibly TRBD2 (6 bases). The V gene's germline CDR1 is MDHEN and CDR2 SYDVKM. The CDR3 is 11 amino acids. Trimming stripped 9 bases from V and 5 bases from J, with 8 bases between. This CDR3 is CASLANNEQFF. The CDR3 nucleotides read TGTGCCAGTCTAGCGAACAATGAGCAGTTCTTC.

In its sample, this clonotype was seen once. Written as DNA, the CDR3 is TGTGCCAGCAGCTTTGCCCGGGATCCCTACAATGAGCAGTTCTTC. Translation: CASSFARDPYNEQFF. The rearrangement uses TRBV7-2 and TRBJ2-1, with D possibly TRBD2 on 5 matching bases. The CDR3 has 15 amino acids. Germline assignment: CDR1 SGHTA and CDR2 FQGNSA. Trimming shortened V by 3 bases and J by 2 bases, and 11 bases separated the two germline ends.

The chain recombines TRBV5-4 with TRBJ2-7; 8 positions match TRBD2. Germline values: CDR1 SGHNT, CDR2 YYREEE (reference sequence). This CDR3 contains 13 residues. The trim removed 7 bases at V and 2 bases at J, leaving 5 bases unmatched. The CDR3 region has the DNA TGTGCCAGCCGAGCGGGAGCCACCTACGAGCAGTACTTC. Amino acids: CASRAGATYEQYF.

This chain joins TRBV5-4 and TRBJ1-2; the D is unclear. CDR1 and CDR2 from the germline V gene are SGHNT and YYREEE (reference sequence). V lost 1 base and J lost 4, with 8 bases in between. This CDR3 comprises 13 residues. CDR3 DNA sequence: TGTGCCAGCAGCTTGTCCCAGGCCTATGGCTACACCTTC. Translating it yields CASSLSQAYGYTF. Using reference TRBV5-4 and TRBJ1-2 for the parts outside the CDR3, the full variable domain is ETGVTQSPTHLIKTRGQQVTLRCSSQSGHNTVSWYQQALGQGPQFIFQYYREEENGRGNFPPRFSGLQFPNYSSELNVNALELDDSALYLCASSLSQAYGYTFGSGTRLTVV.

The chain couples TRBV28 to TRBJ2-7; D unresolved. Trimming took off 0 bases at V and 0 bases at J, with 6 bases between the two ends. The CDR3 contains 14 residues. The germline CDR1 and CDR2 sequences are MDHEN and SYDVKM. The CDR3 sequence: CASSLWRLSYEQYF. CDR3 coding DNA: TGTGCCAGCAGTTTATGGCGACTCTCCTACGAGCAGTACTTC.